This T cell receptor (beta chain) came from a study of patients and donors after allogeneic stem cell transplantation. MiXCR, applied by TCRdb to the RT-PCR reads, yields one record per CDR3 protein. The table records under 200,000 distinct CDR3 sequences, about 30% of them present only once. Germline CDR1 is SGDLS and CDR2 is YYNGEE. With 0 bases clipped from V and 5 bases from J, the junction kept 6 bases outside the gene matches. The CDR3 runs 15 residues. The chain has TRBV9 and TRBJ2-7; TRBD1 matches 9 bases. Sequences were obtained from blood, either unsorted or a sorted T cell fraction (not recorded which). The clonotype comes from a human donor who was either an allogeneic HSCT recipient or a stem cell or donor lymphocyte infusion donor (not recorded which). It is not recorded whose cells these are; they may come from a transplant donor. For the CDR3, the DNA is TGTGCCAGCAGCGTAGGCGGGACAGGGCGCGACGAGCAGTACTTC. Protein: CASSVGGTGRDEQYF.